This T cell receptor beta chain was sequenced in a study of blood T cell repertoires in COVID-19. At the level of the study: Donors in the United States, Italy and Spain gave samples during acute or convalescent COVID-19. From T cells, B-cell-depleted T cells, or PBMCs came the material, which was cDNA or gDNA.

In the authors' methods: Reference gene primers were amplified, and this amplification served to estimate nucleated cell counts. Sequencing used immunoSEQ multiplex PCR; TCRdb keeps in-frame clones, though not all of them. The V and J calls and clone size were taken over from that table, and D and trimming were inferred from the DNA. The sample carries 200,000 to 250,000 clones, approximately 80% recorded once. V gave up 5 bases and J gave up 7 bases, with 15 bases separating them. The length of the CDR3 is 14 residues. Germline CDR1 PRHDT, CDR2 FYEKMQ (reference sequence). The sequence came from a human donor in a cohort sampled during active COVID-19. This chain uses TRBV13 with TRBJ1-3; D perhaps matches TRBD1 (6 bases). The specimen was peripheral blood. The CDR3 loop is CASSEGGLGNTIYF. CDR3 coding DNA: TGTGCCAGCAGCGAGGGGGGGCTGGGTAACACCATATATTTT.